A selection of T cell receptor beta chains follows, all from one sample in a study of blood T cell repertoires in COVID-19. The table came from immunoSEQ multiplex PCR; TCRdb's copy has only in-frame clones and leaves some out. The sample consists of about 170,000 clones, roughly four fifths of them appearing once. Sequencing was performed on peripheral blood. The receptors originated from an elderly woman with COVID-19, enrolled during active disease. Both conserved end residues are part of each CDR3. A D gene is named only where the DNA matches it firmly. The size field is filled for only some rows; it gives once, few, many or a size class.

v_gene	j_gene	d_gene	abundance	CDR3nt	CDR3aa
TRBV12-3/TRBV12-4	TRBJ2-7	NA	NA	TGTGCCAGCAGCCTAGGACTGGGCGAGCAGTACTTC	CASSLGLGEQYF
TRBV4-1	TRBJ2-2	NA	NA	TGCGCCAGCAGCACCCGCAGCGCGAACACCGGGGAGCTGTTTTTT	CASSTRSANTGELFF
TRBV4-3	TRBJ2-1	TRBD1	NA	TGCGCCAGCAGCCAAGATCCTGCAGGGGGCTCCTACAATGAGCAGTTCTTC	CASSQDPAGGSYNEQFF
TRBV18	TRBJ2-5	NA	NA	TGTGCCAGCTCACCACCGTGGGGAGGCTACCAAGAGACCCAGTACTTC	CASSPPWGGYQETQYF
TRBV29-1	TRBJ1-4	TRBD1	NA	TGCAGCGTTGGCCGAGGGACAGGGAGTGAAAAACTGTTTTTT	CSVGRGTGSEKLFF
TRBV19	TRBJ1-1	NA	NA	TGTGCCAGTAGTCCACAGTGGAACACTGAAGCTTTCTTT	CASSPQWNTEAFF
TRBV18	TRBJ2-7	NA	NA	TGTGCCAGCTCGCTTAGCCGTAACTCCTACGAGCAGTACTTC	CASSLSRNSYEQYF
TRBV11-2	TRBJ1-4	NA	NA	TGTGCCAGCAGCTTAGAAAGGGGGGAAAAACTGTTTTTT	CASSLERGEKLFF
TRBV10-2	TRBJ2-7	NA	NA	TGCGCCAGCACCGAACGGACTAACACCTACGAGCAGTACTTC	CASTERTNTYEQYF
TRBV7-9	TRBJ2-7	NA	few	TGTGCCAGCAGCTTAGAAGAGTACGAGCAGTACTTC	CASSLEEYEQYF
TRBV5-5	TRBJ1-2	TRBD1	NA	TGTGCCAGCAGCCGGGACAGGTGGTATGGCTACACCTTC	CASSRDRWYGYTF
TRBV7-8	TRBJ1-1	NA	few	TGTGCCAGCAGCTTATGGGCCTCGAACACTGAAGCTTTCTTT	CASSLWASNTEAFF
TRBV6-5	TRBJ2-3	TRBD2	NA	TGTGCCACCCTACTAGCGTTTGGCACAGATACGCAGTATTTT	CATLLAFGTDTQYF
TRBV18	TRBJ1-6	NA	NA	TGTGCCAGCTCACCGGGGGCGAGCTCCTATAATTCACCCCTCCACTTT	CASSPGASSYNSPLHF
TRBV28	TRBJ2-2	TRBD2	once	TGTGCCAGCAGCGTAGCGGGAGTTCGGACCGGGGAGCTGTTTTTT	CASSVAGVRTGELFF
TRBV12-5	TRBJ1-1	NA	NA	TGTGCTAGTGGCCTTAAGACGGGGAACACTGAAGCTTTCTTT	CASGLKTGNTEAFF
TRBV7-3	TRBJ1-2	NA	NA	TGTGCCAGCAGCTTATTCCCCCCCGAGTTCAACTATGGCTACACCTTC	CASSLFPPEFNYGYTF
TRBV2	TRBJ1-1	TRBD1	NA	TGTGCCAGCAGTAGACAGGGATCGAACACTGAAGCTTTCTTT	CASSRQGSNTEAFF
TRBV10-3	TRBJ2-3	TRBD2	NA	TGTGCCATCAGTGGAACTAGCGGGGGATCCCCGGGGAAGGATACGCAGTATTTT	CAISGTSGGSPGKDTQYF
TRBV10-3	TRBJ2-5	TRBD2	NA	TGTGCCATCAGTGAGGGGACTAACTCGTACCAAGAGACCCAGTACTTC	CAISEGTNSYQETQYF
TRBV7-2	TRBJ2-5	NA	NA	TGTGCCAGCAGCCTAGTGGGGGCCAACCAAGAGACCCAGTACTTC	CASSLVGANQETQYF
TRBV27	TRBJ1-5	TRBD1	NA	TGTGCCAGCAGGACAGGGATCAATCAGCCCCAGCATTTT	CASRTGINQPQHF
TRBV7-3	TRBJ1-5	TRBD1	NA	TGTGCCAGCAGCAACAGGGGGCTGGGGAATCAGCCCCAGCATTTT	CASSNRGLGNQPQHF
TRBV14	TRBJ2-1	NA	NA	TGTGCCAGCAGCCAAGTCCGGGGGAATGAGCAGTTCTTC	CASSQVRGNEQFF
TRBV7-3	TRBJ2-7	TRBD2	NA	TGTGCCAGCAGCTTAACTAGCGGGAGTCTCGAGCAGTACTTC	CASSLTSGSLEQYF
TRBV5-1	TRBJ2-2	NA	NA	TGCGCCAGCAGCTTGGAAAGTCCCTTGAGGGGTAGCGGGAACACCGGGGAGCTGTTTTTT	CASSLESPLRGSGNTGELFF
TRBV19	TRBJ2-1	NA	NA	TGTGCCAGTAGTTTACAGGGTAGCGGGCTATCGGCCTACAATGAGCAGTTCTTC	CASSLQGSGLSAYNEQFF
TRBV5-4	TRBJ2-1	TRBD1	NA	TGTGCCAGCAGACTAGGGGGACAGGGATCCGGTGAGCAGTTCTTC	CASRLGGQGSGEQFF
TRBV6-2/TRBV6-3	TRBJ1-3	NA	NA	TGTGCCAGCAGTTCTACCTTGGGAAACACCATATATTTT	CASSSTLGNTIYF
TRBV27	TRBJ2-7	NA	NA	TGTGCCAGCACCGTTTTGGGCGATTACGAGCAGTACTTC	CASTVLGDYEQYF
TRBV24-1	TRBJ2-3	TRBD1	NA	TGTGCCACCAGTGATTACAGGGGGCCCAGTGGGATCTACACAGATACGCAGTATTTT	CATSDYRGPSGIYTDTQYF
TRBV9	TRBJ2-1	TRBD2	NA	TGTGCCAGCAGCGTAGGTGGTAGCGGGAGAGAAAATGAGCAGTTCTTC	CASSVGGSGRENEQFF
TRBV5-6	TRBJ2-7	NA	NA	TGTGCCAGCAGCCCGAGGACACCCTCCTACGAGCAGTACTTC	CASSPRTPSYEQYF
TRBV7-9	TRBJ2-1	NA	NA	TGTGCCAGCAGCTTAGCGTCAGGGGGAGGACGCTCCTACAATGAGCAGTTCTTC	CASSLASGGGRSYNEQFF
TRBV7-3	TRBJ1-2	NA	NA	TGTGCCAGCAGCTCCCAAACAGGGAACTATGGCTACACCTTC	CASSSQTGNYGYTF
TRBV6-2/TRBV6-3	TRBJ1-1	NA	few	TGTGCCAGCAGTTACTCGCAGGAAAGGAACACTGAAGCTTTCTTT	CASSYSQERNTEAFF
TRBV28	TRBJ2-7	NA	few	TGTGCCAGCAGTTCTCCCTACGAGCAGTACTTC	CASSSPYEQYF
TRBV27	TRBJ1-1	TRBD1	NA	TGTGCCAGCAGTCCGGGACAGGGGGCGGCGAACACTGAAGCTTTCTTT	CASSPGQGAANTEAFF
TRBV20-1	TRBJ1-5	NA	NA	TGCAGTGCTAGTCATTCACAGGAGCCGCTGCATTTT	CSASHSQEPLHF
TRBV11-2	TRBJ1-2	NA	NA	TGTGCCAGCAGCCGGACGGACTGGGCGTACTATGGCTACACCTTC	CASSRTDWAYYGYTF
TRBV5-6	TRBJ1-2	NA	NA	TGTGCCAGCAGCTTGGCGGAGGGCCCCGGCTACACCTTC	CASSLAEGPGYTF
TRBV30	TRBJ2-1	TRBD1	NA	TGTGCCTGGGGGAGGGACAGGGTCTACAATGAGCAGTTCTTC	CAWGRDRVYNEQFF
TRBV3-1/TRBV3-2	TRBJ1-6	TRBD1	NA	TGTGCCAGCAGCCAAAGGACAGGTTATAATTCACCCCTCCACTTT	CASSQRTGYNSPLHF
TRBV5-4	TRBJ1-1	TRBD1	NA	TGTGCCAGCAGCTTGGCTTTCGGACAGGGGGTAACTGAAGCTTTCTTT	CASSLAFGQGVTEAFF
TRBV7-8	TRBJ1-5	TRBD1	NA	TGTGCCAGCAGCAAACAGGGGATATACCAGCCCCAGCATTTT	CASSKQGIYQPQHF
TRBV3-1/TRBV3-2	TRBJ1-2	NA	NA	TGTGCCAGCAGCCGTCTTCAGGGGAGCTATGGCTACACCTTC	CASSRLQGSYGYTF
TRBV6-6	TRBJ2-1	TRBD1	few	TGTGCCAGCAGTTCCCCGGGACAGGGGTGGAATGAGCAGTTCTTC	CASSSPGQGWNEQFF
TRBV24-1	TRBJ2-1	TRBD2	NA	TGTGCCACCAGTGACGCTGGACTAGCGGGCCACTCCTACAATGAGCAGTTCTTC	CATSDAGLAGHSYNEQFF
TRBV7-9	TRBJ2-1	NA	NA	TGTGCCAGCAGCAAACCGGGATCGCAATACAATGAGCAGTTCTTC	CASSKPGSQYNEQFF
TRBV12-3/TRBV12-4	TRBJ2-2	NA	NA	TGTGCCAGCAGTTTATCAGGGGCCGGGGAGCTGTTTTTT	CASSLSGAGELFF
TRBV11-2	TRBJ2-3	NA	NA	TGTGCCAGCAGGGCGCGGGGAGCTGGCACAGATACGCAGTATTTT	CASRARGAGTDTQYF
TRBV10-3	TRBJ2-7	NA	once	TGTGCCATCAGGGGGACTTCTAGCTCCTACGAGCAGTACTTC	CAIRGTSSSYEQYF
TRBV19	TRBJ1-2	TRBD1	NA	TGTGCCAGTAGTAAAGACAGGGGAGGCTACACCTTC	CASSKDRGGYTF
TRBV28	TRBJ1-3	NA	few	TGTGCCAGCAGTTCCGTGGACACCGGAAACACCATATATTTT	CASSSVDTGNTIYF
TRBV5-6	TRBJ2-1	NA	NA	TGTGCCAGCAGCTTGAATCCGGAGGGTGAGCAGTTCTTC	CASSLNPEGEQFF
TRBV14	TRBJ2-7	NA	NA	TGTGCCAGCAGCCAAGGTCTGAGCCTAGCGGAGCAGTACTTC	CASSQGLSLAEQYF